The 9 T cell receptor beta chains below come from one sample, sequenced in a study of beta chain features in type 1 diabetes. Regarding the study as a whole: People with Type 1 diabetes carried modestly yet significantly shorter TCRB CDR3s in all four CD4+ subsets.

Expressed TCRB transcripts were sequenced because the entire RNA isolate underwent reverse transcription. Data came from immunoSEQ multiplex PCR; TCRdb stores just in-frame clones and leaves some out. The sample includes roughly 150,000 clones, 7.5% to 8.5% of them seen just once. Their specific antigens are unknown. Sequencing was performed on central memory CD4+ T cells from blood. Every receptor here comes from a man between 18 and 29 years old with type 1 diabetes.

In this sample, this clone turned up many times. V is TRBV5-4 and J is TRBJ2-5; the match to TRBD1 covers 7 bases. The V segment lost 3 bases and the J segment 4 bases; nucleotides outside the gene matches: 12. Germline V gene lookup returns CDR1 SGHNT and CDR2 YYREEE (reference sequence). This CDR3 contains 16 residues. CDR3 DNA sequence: TGTGCCAGCAGCTCAGGACTGACAGGGTCATCAGAGACCCAGTACTTC. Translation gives CASSSGLTGSSETQYF.

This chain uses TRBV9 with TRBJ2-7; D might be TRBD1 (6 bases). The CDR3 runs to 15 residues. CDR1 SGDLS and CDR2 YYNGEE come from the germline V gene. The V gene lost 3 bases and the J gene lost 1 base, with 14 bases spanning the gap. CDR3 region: CASSAGTPQSYEQYF. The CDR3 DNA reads TGTGCCAGCAGCGCCGGGACACCACAATCCTACGAGCAGTACTTC.

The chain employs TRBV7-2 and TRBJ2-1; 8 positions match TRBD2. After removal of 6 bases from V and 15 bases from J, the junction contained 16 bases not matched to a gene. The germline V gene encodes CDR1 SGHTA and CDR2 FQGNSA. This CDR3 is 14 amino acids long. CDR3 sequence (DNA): TGTGCCAGCAGACAACTAGCGGAAGGGGACCGGGGGTTCTTC. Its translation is CASRQLAEGDRGFF.

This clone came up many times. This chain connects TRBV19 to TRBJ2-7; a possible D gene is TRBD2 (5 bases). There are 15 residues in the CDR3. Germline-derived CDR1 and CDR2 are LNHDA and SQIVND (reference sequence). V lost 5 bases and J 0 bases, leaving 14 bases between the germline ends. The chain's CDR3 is CASSPLDAGSYEQYF. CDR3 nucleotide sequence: TGTGCCAGTAGTCCCCTCGATGCGGGCTCCTACGAGCAGTACTTC.

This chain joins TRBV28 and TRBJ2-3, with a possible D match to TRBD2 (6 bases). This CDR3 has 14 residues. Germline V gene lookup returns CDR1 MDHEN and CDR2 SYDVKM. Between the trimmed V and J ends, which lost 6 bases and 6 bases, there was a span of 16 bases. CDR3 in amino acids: CASRNSGGWDTQYF. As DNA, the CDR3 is TGTGCCAGCAGGAATAGCGGAGGGTGGGATACGCAGTATTTT.

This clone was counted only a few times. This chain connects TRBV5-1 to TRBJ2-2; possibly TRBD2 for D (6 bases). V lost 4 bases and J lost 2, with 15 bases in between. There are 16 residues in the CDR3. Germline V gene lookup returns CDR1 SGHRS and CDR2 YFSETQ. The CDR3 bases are TGCGCCAGCAGCCCGGCTGGGGGGTCCAACACCGGGGAGCTGTTTTTT. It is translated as CASSPAGGSNTGELFF.

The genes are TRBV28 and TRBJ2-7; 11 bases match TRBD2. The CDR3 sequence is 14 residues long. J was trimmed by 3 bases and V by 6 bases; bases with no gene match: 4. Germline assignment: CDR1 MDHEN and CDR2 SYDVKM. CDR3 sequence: CASRPSGGNYEQYF. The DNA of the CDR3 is TGTGCCAGCAGGCCTAGCGGGGGGAACTACGAGCAGTACTTC.

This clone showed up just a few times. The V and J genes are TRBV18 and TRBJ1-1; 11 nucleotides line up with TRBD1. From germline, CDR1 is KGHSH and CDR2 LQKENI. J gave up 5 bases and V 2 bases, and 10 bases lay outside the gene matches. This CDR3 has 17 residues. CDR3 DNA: TGTGCCAGCTCACCAATGGACAGGGGGCTCGTAGAAACTGAAGCTTTCTTT. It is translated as CASSPMDRGLVETEAFF.

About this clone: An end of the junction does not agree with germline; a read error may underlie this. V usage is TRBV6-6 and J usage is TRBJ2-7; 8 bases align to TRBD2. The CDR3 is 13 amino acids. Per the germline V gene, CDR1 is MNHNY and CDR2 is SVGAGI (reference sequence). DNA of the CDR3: TGTGCCAGCAGTTACTCGACCGGGACTAGTTTGAACTTC. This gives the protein CASSYSTGTSLNF.